This T cell receptor (beta chain) derives from a study of PD-L1 blockade in urothelial cancer. The CDR3 length is 17 residues. The V gene end was trimmed by 2 bases and the J gene end by 5 bases; junction bases not matched to a gene: 8. Germline V CDR1 and CDR2: MNHNS, SASEGT. Time point specified: pretreatment peripheral blood. Enrolled patients showed locally advanced or metastatic urothelial carcinoma. The protocol was immunoSEQ multiplex PCR, while the TCRdb copy is restricted to in-frame clones and leaves out a portion. The repertoire holds fewer than 80,000 clones, with 81% as singletons. The TCR comes from a man between 65 and 79 years old with urothelial cancer. Sequences were derived from PBMCs, sampled around atezolizumab (anti-PD-L1) treatment. The chain recombines TRBV6-1 with TRBJ2-2; 10 bases align to TRBD2. CDR3 sequence reads: CASSEWTSGGLTGELFF. The CDR3, as DNA: TGTGCCAGCAGTGAATGGACTAGCGGTGGGTTGACCGGGGAGCTGTTTTTT.